Reported below is one TCR beta chain. Germline assignment: CDR1 SGHTA and CDR2 FQGNSA. Trimming removed 2 bases at V and 1 base at J, with 8 bases between. This CDR3 is built from 15 residues. This sample is part of a study of OX40 agonist ivuxolimab in advanced cancers. Here immunoSEQ multiplex PCR was the method, and the copy in TCRdb shows in-frame clones only, minus some. The sample yields some 90,000 clones, just over 90% seen once. This specimen was CD4+ or CD8+ T cells sorted from blood, taken in a trial of the OX40 agonist ivuxolimab. This chain uses TRBV7-2 with TRBJ2-2; no definite D call. The TCR sequence derives from an adult with an advanced solid tumor such as melanoma, head and neck, liver or kidney cancer. The CDR3 region has the DNA TGTGCCAGCAGCTTAAATAGCCTGAACACCGGGGAGCTGTTTTTT. Translating gives CASSLNSLNTGELFF.